This T cell receptor beta chain emerged from a study of blood T cell repertoires in COVID-19. Participants spanned ages about 18 to 90 years and resided in around 25 US areas. Cohort 3 donors counted as recovered after two negative PCRs, clearance, or resolved symptoms. This clone appeared a single time. Generated by immunoSEQ multiplex PCR, the TCRdb table keeps only in-frame clones and is missing some. The sample includes tens of thousands of clones, more than 75% of them seen just once. The sample consisted of PBMCs or T cells enriched from blood (not recorded which). The clonotype comes from a woman aged 40 to 55 who had recovered from COVID-19.

CDR3 in DNA: TGTGCCAGCAGAAAAACCGGACAGCCTAAAGATACGCAGTATTTT. This gives the protein CASRKTGQPKDTQYF. J is TRBJ2-3 and V is TRBV7-8, with D possibly matching TRBD1 (6 bases). V was cut by 6 bases and J by 5 bases, with 18 bases left in between. There are 15 residues in the CDR3. Germline loops: CDR1 SGHVS, CDR2 FQNEAQ.